This paragraph covers one T cell receptor (beta chain) sequence. Trimming removed 1 base from V and 1 base from J; junction bases left unmatched: 3. The CDR3 runs 15 residues. Germline V gene lookup returns CDR1 LNHDA and CDR2 SQIVND (reference sequence). Methods used by the authors: Amplification of reference gene primers provided the estimated nucleated cell counts. TCRdb's table, derived via immunoSEQ multiplex PCR, lists solely in-frame clones and lacks some. From that table come the V and J calls and clone size; the DNA was used to work out D and trimming. The sample lists over 200,000 clones, roughly 80% occurring once. The data were obtained in a study of blood T cell repertoires in COVID-19.

This receptor was taken from a human donor in a cohort sampled during active COVID-19. The specimen sequenced was peripheral blood. The V call is TRBV19, the J call TRBJ2-7, with 8 bases aligning to TRBD2. CDR3 nucleotides: TGTGCCAGTAGTATAGCGGGAGGGATATCCTACGAGCAGTACTTC. Its protein product is CASSIAGGISYEQYF.